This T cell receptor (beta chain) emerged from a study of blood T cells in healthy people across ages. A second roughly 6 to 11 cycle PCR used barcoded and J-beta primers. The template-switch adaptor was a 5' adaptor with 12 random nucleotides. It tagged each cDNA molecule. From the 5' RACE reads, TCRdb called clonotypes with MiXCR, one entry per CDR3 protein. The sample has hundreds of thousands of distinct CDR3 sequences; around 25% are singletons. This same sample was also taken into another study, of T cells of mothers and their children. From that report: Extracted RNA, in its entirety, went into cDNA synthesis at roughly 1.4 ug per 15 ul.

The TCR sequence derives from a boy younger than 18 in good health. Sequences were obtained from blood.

The CDR3 protein is CASLREASQVHEQYF. The CDR3 bases are TGTGCCAGCCTCCGGGAGGCTAGCCAGGTCCACGAGCAGTACTTC. This sequence joins TRBV2 and TRBJ2-7, with 7 bases fitting TRBD2. J was trimmed by 5 bases and V by 8 bases; bases with no gene match: 15. This CDR3 contains 15 residues. The germline V gene has CDR1 SNHLY and CDR2 FYNNEI.